Here is one T cell receptor beta chain with its context. These data belong to a study of blood T cell repertoires in COVID-19. Across the study: COVID-19 samples collected from the United States, Italy and Spain covered acute and convalescent phases.

Germline V gene data show CDR1 as MNHNS and CDR2 as SASEGT. CDR3 length: 13 amino acids. The V gene lost 2 bases and the J gene lost 5 bases, with 8 bases spanning the gap. Per the original methods: Amplification of reference gene primers was used by the study to estimate nucleated cell counts. The method was immunoSEQ multiplex PCR; TCRdb's version includes in-frame clones alone and lacks a portion of them. From that table come the V and J calls and clone size; the DNA was used to work out D and trimming. The sample lists fewer than 150,000 clones, about 89% occurring once. The clonotype was recovered from a woman aged 55-75 years with acute or convalescent COVID-19. The V and J genes are TRBV6-1 and TRBJ2-3; D is possibly TRBD2 (6 bases). Sequencing used peripheral blood. In DNA, the CDR3 is TGTGCCAGCAGTGAAATGGGGGGAGATACGCAGTATTTT. It encodes CASSEMGGDTQYF.